This paragraph reports one T cell receptor (beta chain). Its matching antigen is unknown. These data belong to a study of shared clonotypes between healthy human individuals. The CDR3 sequence is 15 residues long. Over several immunoSEQ plates, each subset's genomic DNA was distributed in even portions. In the authors' methods: Filtering differed for immunoSEQ, which gave only junction sequences without quality scores. The protocol was immunoSEQ multiplex PCR, while the TCRdb copy is restricted to in-frame clones and leaves out a portion. V and J calls and clone size are as listed in that table; D and trimming were resolved from the DNA. The sample carries 550,000 to 850,000 clones, 55% to 75% recorded once. Naive CD45RA+ and memory CD45RA-negative subsets were split from CD4+ cells. Study results and limitations: When compared with the clonotypes that were shared by all four sorted-subset donors, the non-shared clonotypes turned out to have lower generation probabilities.

The source is a woman in her 30s in good health. The chain employs TRBV21-1 and TRBJ1-4. TRBV21-1 is deemed a pseudogene. Material: memory CD4+ T cells sorted from blood. Subset specified: CD45RA-negative fraction. CDR3 coding DNA: TGTGCCTGCAGACCGACCCTTTCAACTAATGAAAAACTGTTTTTT. This translates into CACRPTLSTNEKLFF.